These 20 T cell receptor beta chains were all obtained from the same sample, sequenced in a study of OX40 agonist ivuxolimab in advanced cancers. Measured with immunoSEQ multiplex PCR; TCRdb has only the in-frame clones, and not every one. The repertoire holds approximately 23,000 clones, with 86% as singletons. Sample: CD4+ or CD8+ T cells sorted from blood, taken in a trial of the OX40 agonist ivuxolimab. Every receptor here comes from an adult with an advanced solid tumor such as melanoma, head and neck, liver or kidney cancer.

The rearrangement uses TRBV25-1 and TRBJ2-7; a possible D gene is TRBD1 (5 bases). The V gene's germline CDR1 is MGHDK and CDR2 SYGVNS. Between the trimmed V and J ends, which lost 2 bases and 6 bases, there was a span of 11 bases. The length of the CDR3 is 13 residues. CDR3 residues: CASSEAGAREQYF. The CDR3, as DNA: TGTGCCAGCAGTGAAGCTGGGGCCCGCGAGCAGTACTTC.

CDR3 nucleotide sequence: TGTGCCAGCAGTGAATCCTACTTAGGAGAGCAGTTCTTC. Translation gives CASSESYLGEQFF. The chain has TRBV6-4 and TRBJ2-1; the D is unclear. CDR1 and CDR2 (germline): MRHNA, SNTAGT. The CDR3 has 13 amino acids. Trimming removed 3 bases from V and 10 bases from J, with 13 bases in between.

The chain joins TRBV2 to TRBJ2-3; weak D call: TRBD2 (6 bases). Germline values: CDR1 SNHLY, CDR2 FYNNEI. With 6 bases removed from V and 3 bases from J, the gap between germline ends came to 19 bases. The CDR3 runs 16 residues. The CDR3 DNA reads as TGTGCCAGCAGCCCTGTTTGGGGGAGGCGGACAGATACGCAGTATTTT. Protein: CASSPVWGRRTDTQYF. Based on the CDR3 plus reference TRBV2 and TRBJ2-3, the full variable domain is EPEVTQTPSHQVTQMGQEVILRCVPISNHLYFYWYRQILGQKVEFLVSFYNNEISEKSEIFDDQFSVERPDGSNFTLKIRSTKLEDSAMYFCASSPVWGRRTDTQYFGPGTRLTVL.

The table lists this clone with a count of one. The chain is built from TRBV9 and TRBJ2-3; weak D call: TRBD2 (6 bases). V lost 3 bases and J 2 bases, leaving 7 bases between the germline ends. This CDR3 comprises 13 residues. The germline V gene encodes CDR1 SGDLS and CDR2 YYNGEE. Written as DNA, the CDR3 is TGTGCCAGCAGCGCGGGACTCACAGATACGCAGTATTTT. It specifies CASSAGLTDTQYF.

The chain has TRBV27 and TRBJ2-6; weak D call: TRBD1 (7 bases). This CDR3 has 18 residues. The germline CDR1 and CDR2 sequences are MNHEY and SMNVEV (reference sequence). Trimming took 8 bases from V and 0 from J, leaving 20 bases between them. The CDR3 DNA is TGTGCCAGCGGTCTACTAGCCGGGACAGTCTCTGGGGCCAACGTCCTGACTTTC. Translated: CASGLLAGTVSGANVLTF.

Concerning this clone: At one boundary the junction diverges from the germline segment, which might be a read error. The rearrangement links TRBV9 to TRBJ2-3, with no clear D. The CDR3 runs to 16 residues. Germline CDR1 and CDR2: SGDLS and YYNGEE. CDR3 sequence (DNA): TGCGCCAGCAGCCCCCGAGGCCAAGCGAGCACAGATACGCAGTATTTT. Translated: CASSPRGQASTDTQYF.

This rearrangement joins TRBV5-1 to TRBJ2-1; TRBD2 aligns across 7 bases. V gave up 1 base and J gave up 4 bases; unmatched junction bases: 2. Germline values: CDR1 SGHRS, CDR2 YFSETQ. The CDR3 contains 14 residues. The DNA for the CDR3 is TGCGCCAGCAGCTTGTACGGGGGGTACAATGAGCAGTTCTTC. Translating it yields CASSLYGGYNEQFF.

This rearrangement joins TRBV7-9 to TRBJ2-3; 11 bases line up with TRBD2. Germline V CDR1 and CDR2: SEHNR, FQNEAQ (reference sequence). After removal of 5 bases from V and 0 bases from J, the junction contained 4 bases not matched to a gene. The CDR3 length is 16 residues. The CDR3 DNA sequence: TGTGCCAGCAGCACCCGGACTAGCGGGAGCACAGATACGCAGTATTTT. Its translation: CASSTRTSGSTDTQYF.

In its sample, this clone was seen a few times. The rearrangement links TRBV4-3 to TRBJ2-6; D might be TRBD1 (5 bases). CDR1 is LGHNA and CDR2 is YSLEER in the germline V gene. CDR3 size: 16 residues. Trimming left V 1 base short and J 0 bases short, with 7 bases between. The CDR3 DNA sequence: TGCGCCAGCAGCCAAGGAGACAGCTCTGGGGCCAACGTCCTGACTTTC. This sequence encodes CASSQGDSSGANVLTF.

The V and J genes are TRBV9 and TRBJ2-2; possible D gene TRBD2, 5 bases. In germline, CDR1 is SGDLS, CDR2 YYNGEE. V was trimmed by 5 bases and J by 7 bases, leaving 12 bases between them. The CDR3 is 13 residues long. In nucleotides, the CDR3 is TGTGCCAGCAGTATCCGGGATATCGGGGAGCTGTTTTTT. It is translated as CASSIRDIGELFF.

The chain employs TRBV7-8 and TRBJ1-1; D unresolved. Between the trimmed V and J ends, which lost 5 bases and 6 bases, there was a span of 10 bases. The CDR3 is 12 residues long. From germline, CDR1 is SGHVS and CDR2 FQNEAQ. Written as DNA, the CDR3 is TGTGCCAGCAGCCGAAGCGCCGCTGAAGCTTTCTTT. Residues: CASSRSAAEAFF.

The chain couples TRBV7-6 to TRBJ2-1; D remains unclear. This CDR3 is built from 14 residues. V gave up 1 base and J gave up 5 bases, with 9 bases separating them. Germline V gives CDR1 SGHVS, CDR2 FNYEAQ. This CDR3 is CASSLVDGNNEQFF. The CDR3 DNA follows: TGTGCCAGCAGCTTAGTGGACGGCAACAATGAGCAGTTCTTC.

The CDR3 bases are TGTGCCAGCAGTTCCGGGACTAGCGGGAGGTTTGAGCAGTTCTTC. It translates to CASSSGTSGRFEQFF. The chain has TRBV28 and TRBJ2-1; TRBD2 matches at 15 bases. The CDR3 is made up of 15 amino acids. V gave up 4 bases and J gave up 9 bases; unmatched junction bases: 4. The germline V gene has CDR1 MDHEN and CDR2 SYDVKM. Supplemented by reference TRBV28 and TRBJ2-1, the full variable domain reads DVKVTQSSRYLVKRTGEKVFLECVQDMDHENMFWYRQDPGLGLRLIYFSYDVKMKEKGDIPEGYSVSREKKERFSLILESASTNQTSMYLCASSSGTSGRFEQFFGPGTRLTVL.

The genes are TRBV28 and TRBJ1-4; D might be TRBD1 (5 bases). This CDR3 is 11 amino acids long. Germline V gives CDR1 MDHEN, CDR2 SYDVKM. Trimming shortened V by 2 bases and J by 10 bases, and 5 bases separated the two germline ends. The CDR3 protein is CASSLGAKLFF. CDR3 sequence (DNA): TGTGCCAGCAGTTTAGGGGCAAAACTGTTTTTT.

This clone ranks as medium-sized. The rearrangement joins TRBV15 to TRBJ2-5; 8 bases line up with TRBD1. V shed 2 bases and J 1 base; nucleotides not matched to a gene: 3. The germline V gene encodes CDR1 LNHNV and CDR2 YYDKDF (reference sequence). CDR3 length: 15 amino acids. The CDR3 nucleotides are TGTGCCACCAGCAGAAGGGGACAGGTCCAAGAGACCCAGTACTTC. Residues: CATSRRGQVQETQYF.

Comments on this clone: Other DNA sequences of this sample code for an identical CDR3. The CDR3 coding sequence is TGTGCCAGCAGCGTTGAAGGGGATGAGCAGTTCTTC. This codes for CASSVEGDEQFF. V gene TRBV9 combines with J gene TRBJ2-1, with D perhaps matching TRBD1 (5 bases). Trimming removed 2 bases from V and 8 bases from J, with 8 bases in between. The germline V gene has CDR1 SGDLS and CDR2 YYNGEE. The CDR3 runs to 12 residues.

The rearrangement links TRBV27 to TRBJ2-7, with 7 positions matching TRBD1. Germline assignment: CDR1 MNHEY and CDR2 SMNVEV (reference sequence). There are 15 residues in the CDR3. With V trimmed by 3 bases and J by 2 bases, 7 bases remained unmatched. The CDR3 bases are TGTGCCAGCAGTTTTTCACAGGGGACAGCCTACGAGCAGTACTTC. It yields the protein CASSFSQGTAYEQYF.

This clone was observed a handful of times. This chain joins TRBV19 and TRBJ2-5, with 12 bases matching TRBD2. V was pared by 4 bases and J by 5 bases, with 17 bases of the junction left unmatched. The CDR3 totals 19 residues. The germline V gene has CDR1 LNHDA and CDR2 SQIVND (reference sequence). The CDR3 DNA is TGTGCCAGTAGTACCCGCCTGGCGCTAGCGGGAGGGTCTGGGGAGACCCAGTACTTC. This sequence encodes CASSTRLALAGGSGETQYF.

The rearrangement uses TRBV6-1 and TRBJ1-1; D not certain. CDR3 length equals 13 residues. The V end was cut by 4 bases, the J end by 2 bases, with 8 bases between. Germline CDR1 reads MNHNS; CDR2 reads SASEGT. The CDR3 nucleotides are TGTGCCAGCAGTGGTAGGGAAAACACTGAAGCTTTCTTT. As protein: CASSGRENTEAFF.

The chain uses TRBV5-8 and TRBJ1-2; D not certain. Trimming stripped 4 bases from V and 10 bases from J, with 17 bases between. Germline V gives CDR1 SGHTS, CDR2 YDEGEE. There are 13 residues in the CDR3. The CDR3 is CASSPSLTIHYTF. The CDR3 region has the DNA TGTGCCAGCAGCCCTTCGTTAACAATTCACTACACCTTC.